This T cell receptor (beta chain) was sequenced during a study of T-cell reconstitution after alpha-beta-depleted transplantation in children. Unique molecular identifiers tagged the TCRbeta library. TCRdb recomputed calls from the PCR reads with MiXCR, one row per CDR3 protein. The table includes approximately 270,000 distinct CDR3 sequences, 24% detected once. Germline CDR1 is MGHRA and CDR2 is YSYEKL. Trimming took 4 bases from V and 3 from J; bases not matched to a gene: 11. CDR3 size: 17 residues. Overall study results and limits: Approximately two months post-transplant, alpha-beta T cells reportedly originated from several hundred expanded graft clones. After transplant, high TCRbeta diversity at day 60 in some patients arose from surviving recipient T cells and thymic progenitors. From newly produced T cells came most of the T-cell counts and diversity one year after transplant.

Concerning this clonotype itself: The target antigen is unknown.

V gene TRBV4-1 combines with J gene TRBJ2-1, with 8 nucleotides matching TRBD2. Sequences were derived from PBMCs, mostly from graft donor cells, sampled 360 days after TCRalphabeta/CD19-depleted stem cell transplant. The clonotype comes from a female patient under 10 years old who had a stem cell transplant for congenital amegakaryocytic thrombocytopenia, so the T cells may come from the graft donor. The CDR3 DNA is TGCGCCAGCAGCCCACGATTACTAGCGGCGATCTACAATGAGCAGTTCTTC. It translates to CASSPRLLAAIYNEQFF.